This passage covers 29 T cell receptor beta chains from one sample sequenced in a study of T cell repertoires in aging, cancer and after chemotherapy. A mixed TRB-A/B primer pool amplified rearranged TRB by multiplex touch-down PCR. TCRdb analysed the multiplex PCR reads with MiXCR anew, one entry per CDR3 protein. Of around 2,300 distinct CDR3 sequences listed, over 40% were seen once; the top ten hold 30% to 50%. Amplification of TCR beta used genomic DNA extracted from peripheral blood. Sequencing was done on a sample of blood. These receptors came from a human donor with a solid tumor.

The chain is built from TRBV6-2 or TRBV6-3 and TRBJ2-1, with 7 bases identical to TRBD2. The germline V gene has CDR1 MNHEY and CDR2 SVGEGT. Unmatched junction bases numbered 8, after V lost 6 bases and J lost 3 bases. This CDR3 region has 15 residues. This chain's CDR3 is CASSPRPGGYNEQFF. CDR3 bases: TGTGCCAGCAGCCCTAGACCGGGAGGCTACAATGAGCAGTTCTTC.

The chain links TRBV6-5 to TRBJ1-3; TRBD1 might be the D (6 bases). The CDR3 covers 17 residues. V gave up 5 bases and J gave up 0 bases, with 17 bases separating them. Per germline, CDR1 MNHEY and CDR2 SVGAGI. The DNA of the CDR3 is TGTGCCAGCAGTCACACTACAGGGCCCATCTCTGGAAACACCATATATTTT. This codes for CASSHTTGPISGNTIYF.

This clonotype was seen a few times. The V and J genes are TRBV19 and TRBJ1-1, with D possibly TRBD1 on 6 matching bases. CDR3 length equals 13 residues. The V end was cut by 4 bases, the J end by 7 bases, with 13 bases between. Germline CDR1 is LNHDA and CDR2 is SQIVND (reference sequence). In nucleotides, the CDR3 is TGTGCCAGTAGTAACCGACAGGTTGGTGAAGCTTTCTTT. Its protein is CASSNRQVGEAFF.

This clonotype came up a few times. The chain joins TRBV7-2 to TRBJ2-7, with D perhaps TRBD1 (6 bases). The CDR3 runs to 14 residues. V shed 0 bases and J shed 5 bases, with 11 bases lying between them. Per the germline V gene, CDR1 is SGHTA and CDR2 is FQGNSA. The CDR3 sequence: CASSLAAGANEQYF. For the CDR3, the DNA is TGTGCCAGCAGCTTAGCGGCAGGGGCGAACGAGCAGTACTTC.

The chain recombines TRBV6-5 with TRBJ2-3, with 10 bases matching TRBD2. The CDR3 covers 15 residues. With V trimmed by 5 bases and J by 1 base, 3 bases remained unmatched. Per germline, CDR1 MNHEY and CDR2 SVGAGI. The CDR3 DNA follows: TGTGCCAGCAGTCAGCTAGCGGGAGGCACAGATACGCAGTATTTT. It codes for CASSQLAGGTDTQYF.

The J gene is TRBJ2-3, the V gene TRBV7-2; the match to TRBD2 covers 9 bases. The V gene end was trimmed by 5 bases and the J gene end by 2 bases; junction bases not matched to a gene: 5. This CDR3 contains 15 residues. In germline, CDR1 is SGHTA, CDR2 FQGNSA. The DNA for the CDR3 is TGTGCCAGCAGCCAGCTAGCGGGGCCCACAGATACGCAGTATTTT. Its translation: CASSQLAGPTDTQYF.

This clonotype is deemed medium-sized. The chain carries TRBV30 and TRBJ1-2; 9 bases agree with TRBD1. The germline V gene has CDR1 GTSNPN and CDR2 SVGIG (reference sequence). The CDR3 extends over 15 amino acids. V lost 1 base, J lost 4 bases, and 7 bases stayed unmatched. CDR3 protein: CAWSATGGRSYGYTF. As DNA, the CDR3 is TGTGCCTGGAGTGCCACAGGGGGCCGGAGCTATGGCTACACCTTC.

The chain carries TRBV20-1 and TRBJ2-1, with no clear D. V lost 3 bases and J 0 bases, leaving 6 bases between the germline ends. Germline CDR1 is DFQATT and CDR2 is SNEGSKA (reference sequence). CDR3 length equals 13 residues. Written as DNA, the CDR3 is TGCAGTGCTAGTTCCTTCTCCTACAATGAGCAGTTCTTC. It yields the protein CSASSFSYNEQFF.

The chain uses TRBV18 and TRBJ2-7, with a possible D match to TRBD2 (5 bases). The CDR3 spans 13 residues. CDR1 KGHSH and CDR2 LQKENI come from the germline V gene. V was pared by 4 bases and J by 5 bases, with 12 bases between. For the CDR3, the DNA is TGTGCCAGCTCACATTCCAGCGGCGACGAGCAGTACTTC. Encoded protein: CASSHSSGDEQYF.

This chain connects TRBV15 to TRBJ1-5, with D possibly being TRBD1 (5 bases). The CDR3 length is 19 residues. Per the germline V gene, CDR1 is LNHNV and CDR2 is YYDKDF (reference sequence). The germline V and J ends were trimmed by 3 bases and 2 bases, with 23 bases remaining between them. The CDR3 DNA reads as TGTGCCACCAGCAGGGCCGCCGGGACGCAATCAGAGGGCAATCAGCCCCAGCATTTT. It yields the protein CATSRAAGTQSEGNQPQHF.

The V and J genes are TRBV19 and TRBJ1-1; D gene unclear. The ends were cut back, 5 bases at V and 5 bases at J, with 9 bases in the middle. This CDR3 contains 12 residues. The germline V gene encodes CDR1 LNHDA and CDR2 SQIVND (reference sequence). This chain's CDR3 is CASSSGGTEAFF. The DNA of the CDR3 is TGTGCCAGTAGTTCTGGAGGGACTGAAGCTTTCTTT. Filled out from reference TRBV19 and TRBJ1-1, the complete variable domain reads DGGITQSPKYLFRKEGQNVTLSCEQNLNHDAMYWYRQDPGQGLRLIYYSQIVNDFQKGDIAEGYSVSREKKESFPLTVTSAQKNPTAFYLCASSSGGTEAFFGQGTRLTVV.

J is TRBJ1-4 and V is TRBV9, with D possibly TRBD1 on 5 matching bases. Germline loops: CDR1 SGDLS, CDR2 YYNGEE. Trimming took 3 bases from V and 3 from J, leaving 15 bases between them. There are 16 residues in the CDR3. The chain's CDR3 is CASSESPGIPNEKLFF. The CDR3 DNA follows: TGTGCCAGCAGCGAATCACCAGGGATCCCTAATGAAAAACTGTTTTTT.

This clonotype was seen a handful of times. CDR3 nucleotides: TGTGCCAGCTCACCGGGACTAGCGGGGCACGAGCAGTACTTC. Protein product: CASSPGLAGHEQYF. The V and J genes are TRBV18 and TRBJ2-7; TRBD2 matches at 13 bases. CDR1 and CDR2 (germline): KGHSH, LQKENI. J lost 5 bases, V lost 3 bases, and 1 base had no gene match. This CDR3 comprises 14 residues.

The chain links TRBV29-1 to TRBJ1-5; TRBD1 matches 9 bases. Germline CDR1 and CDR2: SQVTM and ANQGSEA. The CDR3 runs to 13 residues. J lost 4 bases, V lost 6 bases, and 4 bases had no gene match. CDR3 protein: CSVGQGLNQPQHF. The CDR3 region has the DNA TGCAGCGTGGGACAGGGTCTTAATCAGCCCCAGCATTTT.

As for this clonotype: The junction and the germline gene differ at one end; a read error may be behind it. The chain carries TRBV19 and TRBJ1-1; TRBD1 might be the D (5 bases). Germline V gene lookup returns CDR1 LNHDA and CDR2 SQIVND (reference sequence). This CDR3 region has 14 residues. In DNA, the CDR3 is TGTGCCAGTAGTATCCCGGGGTTGGACACTAAAGCTTTCTTT. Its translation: CASSIPGLDTKAFF. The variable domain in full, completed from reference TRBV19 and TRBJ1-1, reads DGGITQSPKYLFRKEGQNVTLSCEQNLNHDAMYWYRQDPGQGLRLIYYSQIVNDFQKGDIAEGYSVSREKKESFPLTVTSAQKNPTAFYLCASSIPGLDTKAFFGQGTRLTVV.

CDR3 sequence: CASSLGDSFRGSYEQYF. CDR3 nucleotide sequence: TGTGCCAGCAGTTTAGGGGACAGCTTCAGGGGTTCCTACGAGCAGTACTTC. V is TRBV12-3 or TRBV12-4 and J is TRBJ2-7, with TRBD1 matching over 7 bases. This CDR3 spans 17 amino acids. J gave up 1 base and V 1 base, and 10 bases lay outside the gene matches.

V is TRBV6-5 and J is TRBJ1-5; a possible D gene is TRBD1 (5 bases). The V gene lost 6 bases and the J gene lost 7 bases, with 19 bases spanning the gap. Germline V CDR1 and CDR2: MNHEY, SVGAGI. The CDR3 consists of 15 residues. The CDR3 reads CASRSTVQGRQPQHF. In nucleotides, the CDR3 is TGTGCCAGCAGATCGACCGTGCAGGGCCGGCAGCCCCAGCATTTT.

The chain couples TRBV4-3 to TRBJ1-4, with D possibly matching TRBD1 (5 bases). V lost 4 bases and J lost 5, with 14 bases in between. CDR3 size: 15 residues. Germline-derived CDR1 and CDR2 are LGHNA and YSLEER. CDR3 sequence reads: CASSLGHGENEKLFF. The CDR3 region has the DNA TGCGCCAGCAGCCTCGGACACGGCGAAAATGAAAAACTGTTTTTT.

The CDR3 DNA is TGTGCCAGCAGCTTAAGTACAGGGTTGGGCAATGAGCAGTTCTTC. Protein sequence: CASSLSTGLGNEQFF. This chain joins TRBV7-3 and TRBJ2-1; D is possibly TRBD1 (6 bases). This CDR3 comprises 15 residues. Germline V gives CDR1 SGHTA, CDR2 FQGTGA. Trimming stripped 1 base from V and 6 bases from J, with 13 bases between. Filled out from reference TRBV7-3 and TRBJ2-1, the complete variable domain reads GAGVSQTPSNKVTEKGKYVELRCDPISGHTALYWYRQSLGQGPEFLIYFQGTGAADDSGLPNDRFFAVRPEGSVSTLKIQRTERGDSAVYLCASSLSTGLGNEQFFGPGTRLTVL.

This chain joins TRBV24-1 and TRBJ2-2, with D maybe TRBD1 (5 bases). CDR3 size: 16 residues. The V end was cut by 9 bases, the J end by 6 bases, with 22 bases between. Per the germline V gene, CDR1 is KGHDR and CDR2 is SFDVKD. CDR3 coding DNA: TGTGCCACCGCCCCCAGCAGGGTCTTGCATTCCGGGGAGCTGTTTTTT. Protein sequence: CATAPSRVLHSGELFF.

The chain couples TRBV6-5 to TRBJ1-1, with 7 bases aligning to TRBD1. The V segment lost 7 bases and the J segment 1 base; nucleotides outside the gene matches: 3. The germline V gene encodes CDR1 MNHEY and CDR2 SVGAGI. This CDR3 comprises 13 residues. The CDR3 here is CASNRQGNTEAFF. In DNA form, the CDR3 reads TGTGCCAGCAATCGACAGGGGAACACTGAAGCTTTCTTT.

This CDR3 is CASSKDQGGRYEQYF. Here the CDR3 DNA reads TGTGCCAGCAGTAAAGACCAGGGTGGGCGCTACGAGCAGTACTTC. V and J are TRBV6-1 and TRBJ2-7, with D perhaps TRBD1 (5 bases). Looked up from germline, CDR1 is MNHNS and CDR2 is SASEGT. The CDR3 extends over 15 amino acids. V lost 5 bases and J 3 bases, leaving 17 bases between the germline ends.

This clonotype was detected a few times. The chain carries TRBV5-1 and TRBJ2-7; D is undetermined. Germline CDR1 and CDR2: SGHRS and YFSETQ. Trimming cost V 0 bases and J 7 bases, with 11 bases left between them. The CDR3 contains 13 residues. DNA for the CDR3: TGCGCCAGCAGCTTGGGTTCTGCTGGGGAGCAGTACTTC. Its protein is CASSLGSAGEQYF.

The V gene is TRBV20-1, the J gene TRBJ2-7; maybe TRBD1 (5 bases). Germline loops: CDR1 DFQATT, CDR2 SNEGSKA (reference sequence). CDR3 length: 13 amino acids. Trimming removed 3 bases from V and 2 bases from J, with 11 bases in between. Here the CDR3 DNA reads TGCAGTGCTAGCAGCAGGGCAGCCTACGAGCAGTACTTC. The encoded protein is CSASSRAAYEQYF.

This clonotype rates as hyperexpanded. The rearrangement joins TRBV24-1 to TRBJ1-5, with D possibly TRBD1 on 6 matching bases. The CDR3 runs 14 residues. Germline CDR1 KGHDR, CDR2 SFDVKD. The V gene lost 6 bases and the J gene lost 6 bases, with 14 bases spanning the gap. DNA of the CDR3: TGTGCCACCAGTCCGGGGGGCGTCGGTCAGCCCCAGCATTTT. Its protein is CATSPGGVGQPQHF.

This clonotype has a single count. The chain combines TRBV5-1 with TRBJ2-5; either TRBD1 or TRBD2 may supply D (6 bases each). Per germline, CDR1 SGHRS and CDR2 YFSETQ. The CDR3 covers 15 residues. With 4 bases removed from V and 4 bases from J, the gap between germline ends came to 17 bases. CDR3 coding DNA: TGCGCCAGCAGCGCAGATTTACAGGGAGGAGAGACCCAGTACTTC. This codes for CASSADLQGGETQYF.

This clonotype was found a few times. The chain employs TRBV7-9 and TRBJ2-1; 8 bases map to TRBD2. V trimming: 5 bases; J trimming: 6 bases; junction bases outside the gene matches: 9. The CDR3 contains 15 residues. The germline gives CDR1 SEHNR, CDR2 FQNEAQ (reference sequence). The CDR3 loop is CASSHRGGFANEQFF. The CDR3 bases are TGTGCCAGCAGCCACCGCGGGGGGTTTGCCAATGAGCAGTTCTTC.

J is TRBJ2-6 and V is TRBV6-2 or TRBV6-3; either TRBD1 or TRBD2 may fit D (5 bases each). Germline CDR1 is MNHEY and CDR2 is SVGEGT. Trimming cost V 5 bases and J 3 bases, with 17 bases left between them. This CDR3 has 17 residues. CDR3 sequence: CASSPLLRAGGANVLTF. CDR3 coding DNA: TGTGCCAGCAGTCCCCTACTCAGGGCGGGTGGGGCCAACGTCCTGACTTTC.

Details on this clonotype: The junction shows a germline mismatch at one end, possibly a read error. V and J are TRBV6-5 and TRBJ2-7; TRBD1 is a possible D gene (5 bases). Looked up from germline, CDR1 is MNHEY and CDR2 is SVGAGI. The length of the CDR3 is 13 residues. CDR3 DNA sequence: TGTGTCAGCACTTCGGACACCTCCTACGAGCAGTACTTC. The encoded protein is CVSTSDTSYEQYF.